Described below is a single T cell receptor (beta chain) sequence and its context. Its target is not known. The data are from a study of vaccination and CD4 T cells after COVID-19. Treatment given: approximately nine-day PBMC culture with coronavirus spike peptide pools or control peptides (ViraFEST assay). The Oncomine TCR Beta short-read assay was what sequenced the DNA obtained from cultured CD4+ T cells. A single record per CDR3 protein comes from TCRdb applying MiXCR to the PCR reads. The sample has fewer than 15,000 distinct CDR3 sequences, over 50% seen once. V gave up 4 bases and J gave up 6 bases; unmatched junction bases: 4. Germline loops: CDR1 SGHNT, CDR2 YENEEA. There are 15 residues in the CDR3.

The V gene is TRBV11-3, the J gene TRBJ2-2, with TRBD1 identical over 11 bases. Specimen: cultured CD4+ T cells from blood, collected after SARS-CoV-2 vaccination. The sequence derives from a human donor with COVID-19. In DNA form, the CDR3 reads TGTGCCAGCAGCTCCGGGACAGGGGGTTCCGGGGAGCTGTTTTTT. Translated: CASSSGTGGSGELFF.